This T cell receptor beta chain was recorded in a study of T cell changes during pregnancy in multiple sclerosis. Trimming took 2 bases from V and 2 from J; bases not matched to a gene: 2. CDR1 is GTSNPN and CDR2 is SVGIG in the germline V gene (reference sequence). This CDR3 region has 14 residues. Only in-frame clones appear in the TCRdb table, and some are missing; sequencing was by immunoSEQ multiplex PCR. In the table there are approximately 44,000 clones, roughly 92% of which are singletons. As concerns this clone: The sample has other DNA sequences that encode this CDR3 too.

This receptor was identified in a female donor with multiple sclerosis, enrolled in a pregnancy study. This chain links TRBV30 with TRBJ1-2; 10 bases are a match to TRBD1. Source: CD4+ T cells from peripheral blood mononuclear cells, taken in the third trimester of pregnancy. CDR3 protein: CAWSRTGGNYGYTF. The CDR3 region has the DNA TGTGCCTGGAGTCGGACAGGGGGAAACTATGGCTACACCTTC.